This TCR beta chain emerged from a study of glioma-infiltrating T cells after dendritic cell vaccination. At the level of the study: Autologous tumor lysate was loaded overnight onto monocyte-derived dendritic cells grown about seven days with IL-4 and GM-CSF.

Broader study findings: Survival was not directly related to TCR clonality in these patients.

Trimming left V 0 bases short and J 5 bases short, with 11 bases between. The CDR3 spans 14 residues. Germline-derived CDR1 and CDR2 are SGHRS and YFSETQ. Time point meaning: after dendritic cell vaccination, including at tumor progression/relapse. Amplification used 60 V beta primers and 13 J beta primers. Only in-frame clones appear in the TCRdb table, and some are missing; sequencing was by immunoSEQ multiplex PCR. The table includes some 60,000 clones, roughly four fifths detected once. Concerning this clone: The antigen is unknown.

The clonotype was recovered from a human donor with glioblastoma. The chain carries TRBV5-1 and TRBJ2-5; D possibly corresponds to TRBD1 (6 bases). This specimen was blood, taken after dendritic cell vaccination. Here the CDR3 reads CASSLVQGFETQYF. In DNA form, the CDR3 reads TGCGCCAGCAGCTTGGTACAGGGATTCGAGACCCAGTACTTC. Together with reference TRBV5-1 and TRBJ2-5, the CDR3 gives the full variable domain: KAGVTQTPRYLIKTRGQQVTLSCSPISGHRSVSWYQQTPGQGLQFLFEYFSETQRNKGNFPGRFSGRQFSNSRSEMNVSTLELGDSALYLCASSLVQGFETQYFGPGTRLLVL.